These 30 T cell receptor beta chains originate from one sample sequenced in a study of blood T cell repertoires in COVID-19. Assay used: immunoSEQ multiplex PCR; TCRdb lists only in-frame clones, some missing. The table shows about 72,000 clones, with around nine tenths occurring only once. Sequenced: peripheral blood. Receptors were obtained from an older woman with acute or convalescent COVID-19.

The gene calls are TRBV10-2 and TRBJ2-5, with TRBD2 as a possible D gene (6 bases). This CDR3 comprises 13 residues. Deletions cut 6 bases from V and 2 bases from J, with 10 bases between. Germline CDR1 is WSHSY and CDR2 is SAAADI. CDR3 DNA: TGCGCCAGCAGGGGGGGACCGCAAGAGACCCAGTACTTC. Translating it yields CASRGGPQETQYF.

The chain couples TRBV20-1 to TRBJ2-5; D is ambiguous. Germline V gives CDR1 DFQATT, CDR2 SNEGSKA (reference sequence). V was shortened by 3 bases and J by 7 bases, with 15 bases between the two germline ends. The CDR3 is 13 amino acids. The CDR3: CSASQRNGRTQYF. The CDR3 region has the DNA TGCAGTGCTAGTCAGAGAAATGGGCGGACCCAGTACTTC.

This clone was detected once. In nucleotides, the CDR3 is TGTGCCAGCAGCCAGGCGGGGGGCCAGGGCTACGAGCAGTACTTC. As protein: CASSQAGGQGYEQYF. This chain connects TRBV3-1 (or the pseudogene TRBV3-2) to TRBJ2-7; 8 positions match TRBD2. V dropped 3 bases and J dropped 3; count of bases not matched to a gene: 7. The length of the CDR3 is 15 residues. The germline CDR1 and CDR2 sequences are LGHDT and YNNKEL (reference sequence).

In DNA, the CDR3 is TGTGCCTGGAGTGACTATACGCCACCCGCCGGGGAGCTGTTTTTT. Amino acids: CAWSDYTPPAGELFF. This chain links TRBV30 with TRBJ2-2; D ambiguous. Trimming removed 1 base at V and 6 bases at J, with 15 bases between. The CDR3 is made up of 15 amino acids. CDR1 and CDR2 (germline): GTSNPN, SVGIG (reference sequence).

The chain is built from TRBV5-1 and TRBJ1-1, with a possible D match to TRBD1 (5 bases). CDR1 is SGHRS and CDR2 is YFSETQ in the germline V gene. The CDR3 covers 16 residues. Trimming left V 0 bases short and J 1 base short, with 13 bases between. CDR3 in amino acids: CASSLGYGQPNTEAFF. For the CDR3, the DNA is TGCGCCAGCAGCTTGGGATACGGACAACCGAACACTGAAGCTTTCTTT.

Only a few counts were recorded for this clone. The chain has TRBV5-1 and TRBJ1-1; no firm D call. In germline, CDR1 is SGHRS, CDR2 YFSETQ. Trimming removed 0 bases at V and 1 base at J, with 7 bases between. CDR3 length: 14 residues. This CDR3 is CASSLDAGNTEAFF. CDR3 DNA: TGCGCCAGCAGCTTGGATGCAGGGAACACTGAAGCTTTCTTT. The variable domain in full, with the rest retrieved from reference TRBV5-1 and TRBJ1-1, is KAGVTQTPRYLIKTRGQQVTLSCSPISGHRSVSWYQQTPGQGLQFLFEYFSETQRNKGNFPGRFSGRQFSNSRSEMNVSTLELGDSALYLCASSLDAGNTEAFFGQGTRLTVV.

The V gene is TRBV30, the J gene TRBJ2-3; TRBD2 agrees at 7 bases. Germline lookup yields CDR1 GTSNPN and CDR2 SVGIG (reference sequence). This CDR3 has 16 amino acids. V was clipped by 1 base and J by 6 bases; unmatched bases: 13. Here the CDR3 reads CAWSDPGTGAGDTQYF. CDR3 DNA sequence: TGTGCCTGGAGTGATCCCGGGACTGGAGCGGGGGATACGCAGTATTTT.

The CDR3 coding sequence is TGTGCCAGCAGTACTGGACTAGGAAATACGCAGTATTTT. It yields the protein CASSTGLGNTQYF. The rearrangement joins TRBV2 to TRBJ2-3; the match to TRBD2 covers 7 bases. The germline CDR1 and CDR2 sequences are SNHLY and FYNNEI. There are 13 residues in the CDR3. Trimming cost V 5 bases and J 7 bases; bases outside gene matches: 6.

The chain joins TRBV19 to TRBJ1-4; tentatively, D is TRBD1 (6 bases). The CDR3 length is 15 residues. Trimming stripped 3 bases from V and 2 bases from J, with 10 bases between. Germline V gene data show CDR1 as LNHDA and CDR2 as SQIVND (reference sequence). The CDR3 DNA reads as TGTGCCAGTAGTATCTCAGGGGCCACTAATGAAAAACTGTTTTTT. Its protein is CASSISGATNEKLFF.

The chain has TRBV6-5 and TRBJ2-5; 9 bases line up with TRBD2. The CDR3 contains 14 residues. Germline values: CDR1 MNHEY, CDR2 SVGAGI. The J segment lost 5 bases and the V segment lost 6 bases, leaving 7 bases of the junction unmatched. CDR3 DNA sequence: TGTGCCAGCAGAGGCAGCGGGGGGATGGAGACCCAGTACTTC. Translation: CASRGSGGMETQYF.

The CDR3 sequence is CASSLAGQGQDTQYF. CDR3 nucleotides: TGTGCCAGCAGTTTAGCGGGACAGGGACAAGATACGCAGTATTTT. V gene TRBV28 combines with J gene TRBJ2-3; 9 bases map to TRBD1. Germline loops: CDR1 MDHEN, CDR2 SYDVKM. The V segment lost 2 bases and the J segment 5 bases; nucleotides outside the gene matches: 5. This CDR3 is built from 15 residues.

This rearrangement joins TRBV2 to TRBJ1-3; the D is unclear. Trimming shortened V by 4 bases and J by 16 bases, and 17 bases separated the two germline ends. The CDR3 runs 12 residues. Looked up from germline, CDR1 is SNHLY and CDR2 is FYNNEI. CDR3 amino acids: CASSVTIETVYF. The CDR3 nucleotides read TGTGCCAGCAGTGTAACGATAGAAACAGTCTATTTT. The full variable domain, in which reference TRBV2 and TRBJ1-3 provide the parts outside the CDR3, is EPEVTQTPSHQVTQMGQEVILRCVPISNHLYFYWYRQILGQKVEFLVSFYNNEISEKSEIFDDQFSVERPDGSNFTLKIRSTKLEDSAMYFCASSVTIETVYFGEGSWLTVV.

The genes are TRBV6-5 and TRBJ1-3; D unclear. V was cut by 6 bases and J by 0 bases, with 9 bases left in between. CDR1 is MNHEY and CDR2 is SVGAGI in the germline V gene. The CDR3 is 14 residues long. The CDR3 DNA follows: TGTGCCAGCAGCCTAGGCAGCTCTGGAAACACCATATATTTT. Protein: CASSLGSSGNTIYF.

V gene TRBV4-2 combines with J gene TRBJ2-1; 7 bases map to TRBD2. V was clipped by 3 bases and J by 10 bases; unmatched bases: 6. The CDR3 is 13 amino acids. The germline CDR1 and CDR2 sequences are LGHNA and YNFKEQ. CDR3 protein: CASSHTRAGEQFF. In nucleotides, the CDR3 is TGTGCCAGCAGCCATACGAGAGCGGGGGAGCAGTTCTTC.

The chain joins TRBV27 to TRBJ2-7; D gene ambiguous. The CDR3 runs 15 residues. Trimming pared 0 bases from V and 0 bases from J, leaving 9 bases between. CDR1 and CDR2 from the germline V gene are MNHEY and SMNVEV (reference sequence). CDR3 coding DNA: TGTGCCAGCAGTTTATCCTCCACGAGCTCCTACGAGCAGTACTTC. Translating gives CASSLSSTSSYEQYF.

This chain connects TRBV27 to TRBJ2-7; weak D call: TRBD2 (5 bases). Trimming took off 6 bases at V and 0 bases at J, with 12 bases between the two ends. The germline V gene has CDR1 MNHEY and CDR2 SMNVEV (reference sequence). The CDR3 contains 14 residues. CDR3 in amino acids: CASSSTGSSYEQYF. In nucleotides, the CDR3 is TGTGCCAGCAGCTCTACGGGGAGCTCCTACGAGCAGTACTTC.

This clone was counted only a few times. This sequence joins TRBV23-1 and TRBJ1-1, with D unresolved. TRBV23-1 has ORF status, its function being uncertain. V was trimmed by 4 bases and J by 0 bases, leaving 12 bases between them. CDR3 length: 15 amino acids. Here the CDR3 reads CASSPRGEVNTEAFF. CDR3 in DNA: TGCGCCAGCAGTCCCCGGGGTGAGGTGAACACTGAAGCTTTCTTT.

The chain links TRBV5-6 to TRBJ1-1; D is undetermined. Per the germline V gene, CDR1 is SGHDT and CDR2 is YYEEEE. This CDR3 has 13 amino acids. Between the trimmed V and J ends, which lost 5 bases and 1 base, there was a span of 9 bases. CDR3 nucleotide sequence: TGTGCCAGCAGATACGGAGCGAACACTGAAGCTTTCTTT. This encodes CASRYGANTEAFF.

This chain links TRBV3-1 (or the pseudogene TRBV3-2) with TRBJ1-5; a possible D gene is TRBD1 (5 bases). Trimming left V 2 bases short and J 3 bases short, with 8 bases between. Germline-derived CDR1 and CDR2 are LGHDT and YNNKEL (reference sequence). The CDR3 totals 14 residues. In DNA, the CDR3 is TGTGCCAGCAGCCAATCAGGGCCCAATCAGCCCCAGCATTTT. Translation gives CASSQSGPNQPQHF.

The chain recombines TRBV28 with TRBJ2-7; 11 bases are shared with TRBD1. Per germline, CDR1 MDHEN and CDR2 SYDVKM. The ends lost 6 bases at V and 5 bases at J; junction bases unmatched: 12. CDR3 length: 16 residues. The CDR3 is CASSLSRTGGWHEQYF. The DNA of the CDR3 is TGTGCCAGCAGCCTATCTAGGACAGGGGGCTGGCACGAGCAGTACTTC.

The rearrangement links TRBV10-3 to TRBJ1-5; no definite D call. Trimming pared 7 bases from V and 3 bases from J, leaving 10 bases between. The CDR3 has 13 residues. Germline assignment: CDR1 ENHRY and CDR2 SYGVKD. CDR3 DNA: TGTGCCATCACCGAGAGGGACAATCAGCCCCAGCATTTT. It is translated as CAITERDNQPQHF.

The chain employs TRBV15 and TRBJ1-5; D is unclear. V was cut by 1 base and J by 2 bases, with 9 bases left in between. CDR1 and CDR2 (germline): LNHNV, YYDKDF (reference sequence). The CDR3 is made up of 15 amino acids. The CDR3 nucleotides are TGTGCCACCAGCAGAGGTTGGCAGGGCAATCAGCCCCAGCATTTT. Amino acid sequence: CATSRGWQGNQPQHF. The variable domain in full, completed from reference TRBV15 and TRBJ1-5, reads DAMVIQNPRYQVTQFGKPVTLSCSQTLNHNVMYWYQQKSSQAPKLLFHYYDKDFNNEADTPDNFQSRRPNTSFCFLDIRSPGLGDTAMYLCATSRGWQGNQPQHFGDGTRLSIL.

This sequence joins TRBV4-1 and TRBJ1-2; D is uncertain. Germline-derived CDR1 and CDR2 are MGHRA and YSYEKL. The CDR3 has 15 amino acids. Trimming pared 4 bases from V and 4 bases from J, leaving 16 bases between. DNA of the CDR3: TGCGCCAGCAGCCCCTCGCCCGGGGAAGGCTATGGCTACACCTTC. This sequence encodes CASSPSPGEGYGYTF.

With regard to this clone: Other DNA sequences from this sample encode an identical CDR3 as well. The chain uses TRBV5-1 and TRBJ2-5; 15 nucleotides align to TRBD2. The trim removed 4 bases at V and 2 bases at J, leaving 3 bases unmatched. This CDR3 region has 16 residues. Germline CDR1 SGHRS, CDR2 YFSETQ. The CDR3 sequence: CASSPGTSGGQETQYF. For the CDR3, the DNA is TGCGCCAGCAGCCCCGGGACTAGCGGGGGGCAAGAGACCCAGTACTTC.

CDR3 loop: CASSFQGRGAFGYTF. The CDR3 region has the DNA TGTGCCAGCAGTTTCCAGGGCAGGGGAGCATTTGGCTACACCTTC. V usage is TRBV27 and J usage is TRBJ1-2; tentatively, D is TRBD1 (6 bases). Trimming took off 3 bases at V and 7 bases at J, with 18 bases between the two ends. Germline CDR1 and CDR2: MNHEY and SMNVEV (reference sequence). This CDR3 is 15 amino acids long.

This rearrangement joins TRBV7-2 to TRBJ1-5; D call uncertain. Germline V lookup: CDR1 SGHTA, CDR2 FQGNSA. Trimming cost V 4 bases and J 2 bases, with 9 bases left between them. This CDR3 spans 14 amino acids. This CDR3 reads CASSSRGGNQPQHF. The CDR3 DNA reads TGTGCCAGCAGCTCACGGGGTGGCAATCAGCCCCAGCATTTT. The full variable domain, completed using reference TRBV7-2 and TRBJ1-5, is GAGVSQSPSNKVTEKGKDVELRCDPISGHTALYWYRQSLGQGLEFLIYFQGNSAPDKSGLPSDRFSAERTGGSVSTLTIQRTQQEDSAVYLCASSSRGGNQPQHFGDGTRLSIL.

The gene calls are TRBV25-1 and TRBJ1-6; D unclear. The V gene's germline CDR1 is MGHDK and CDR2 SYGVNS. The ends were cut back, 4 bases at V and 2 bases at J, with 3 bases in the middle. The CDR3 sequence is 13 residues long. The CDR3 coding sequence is TGTGCCAGCAGTGTAGCCTATAATTCACCCCTCCACTTT. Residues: CASSVAYNSPLHF.

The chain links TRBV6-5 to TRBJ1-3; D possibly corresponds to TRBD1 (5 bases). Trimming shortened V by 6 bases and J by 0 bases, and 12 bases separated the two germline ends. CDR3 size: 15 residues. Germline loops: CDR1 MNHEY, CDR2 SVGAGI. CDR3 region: CASRPGKPSGNTIYF. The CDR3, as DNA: TGTGCCAGCAGACCAGGGAAGCCCTCTGGAAACACCATATATTTT.

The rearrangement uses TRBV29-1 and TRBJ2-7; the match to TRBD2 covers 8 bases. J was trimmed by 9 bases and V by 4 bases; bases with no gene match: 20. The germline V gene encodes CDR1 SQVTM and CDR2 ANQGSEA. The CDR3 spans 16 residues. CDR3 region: CSVVHGGEASGSAQYF. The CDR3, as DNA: TGCAGCGTTGTCCACGGGGGGGAAGCCTCGGGGAGCGCGCAGTACTTC.

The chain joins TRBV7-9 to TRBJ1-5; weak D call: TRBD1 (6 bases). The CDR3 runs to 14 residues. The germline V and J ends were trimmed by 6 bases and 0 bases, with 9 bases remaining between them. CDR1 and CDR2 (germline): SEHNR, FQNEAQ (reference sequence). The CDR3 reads CASSFRGSNQPQHF. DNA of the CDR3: TGTGCCAGCAGTTTCAGGGGTAGCAATCAGCCCCAGCATTTT.